Each of the 5 T cell receptor beta chains below was sequenced from the same sample in a study of blood T cell repertoires in COVID-19. The data were produced by immunoSEQ multiplex PCR, yet TCRdb's version contains in-frame clones alone and is incomplete. The table has roughly 330,000 clones, approximately 89% seen once. The sequenced sample consisted of PBMCs or T cells enriched from blood (not recorded which). The receptors stem from a man aged 25 to 40 who had recovered from COVID-19.

This chain uses TRBV28 with TRBJ2-7; TRBD1 might be the D (6 bases). CDR1 is MDHEN, CDR2 SYDVKM, per germline. Trimming cost V 2 bases and J 13 bases, with 21 bases left between them. The CDR3 consists of 14 residues. As DNA, the CDR3 is TGTGCCAGCAGTTTACCGAATTCAGGGGCCCCTCCTTACTTC. This encodes CASSLPNSGAPPYF. Together with reference TRBV28 and TRBJ2-7, the CDR3 gives the full variable domain: DVKVTQSSRYLVKRTGEKVFLECVQDMDHENMFWYRQDPGLGLRLIYFSYDVKMKEKGDIPEGYSVSREKKERFSLILESASTNQTSMYLCASSLPNSGAPPYFGPGTRLTVT.

This chain connects TRBV9 to TRBJ2-1, with D tentatively TRBD2 (5 bases). Germline V CDR1 and CDR2: SGDLS, YYNGEE. V was pared by 2 bases and J by 4 bases, with 7 bases between. CDR3 length: 13 residues. CDR3 sequence reads: CASSVEGYNEQFF. In nucleotides, the CDR3 is TGTGCCAGCAGCGTTGAGGGTTACAATGAGCAGTTCTTC.

The rearrangement links TRBV13 to TRBJ1-1, with D possibly matching TRBD1 (5 bases). V was pared by 1 base and J by 1 base, with 10 bases between. This CDR3 contains 15 residues. Germline V gene data show CDR1 as PRHDT and CDR2 as FYEKMQ (reference sequence). CDR3 in amino acids: CASSLVGGKNTEAFF. CDR3 in DNA: TGTGCCAGCAGCTTAGTGGGGGGTAAGAACACTGAAGCTTTCTTT.

The chain joins TRBV7-2 to TRBJ2-3; 13 nucleotides align to TRBD2. The CDR3 spans 17 residues. Germline CDR1 and CDR2: SGHTA and FQGNSA. J lost 6 bases, V lost 4 bases, and 10 bases had no gene match. The CDR3 sequence: CASSSTRLAGGGDTQYF. CDR3 in DNA: TGTGCCAGCAGCTCCACGCGACTAGCGGGGGGTGGCGATACGCAGTATTTT.

The chain couples TRBV19 to TRBJ2-5, with 7 bases that match TRBD2. J was trimmed by 5 bases and V by 3 bases; bases with no gene match: 9. The CDR3 extends over 15 amino acids. Germline lookup yields CDR1 LNHDA and CDR2 SQIVND (reference sequence). CDR3 DNA: TGTGCCAGTAGTATGCCCCTAGCGGACCCTGAGACCCAGTACTTC. The encoded protein is CASSMPLADPETQYF.